The TCR beta chain described here comes from a study of blood T cell repertoires in COVID-19. Per the authors' pipeline: Cell counts per sample came from amplifying reference gene primers. Clones were sequenced by immunoSEQ multiplex PCR, and TCRdb holds only the in-frame ones, with some missing. Clonal size and the V and J genes are those of that table, whereas D and trimming came from the DNA. This table holds about 210,000 clones, roughly 84% found once. This CDR3 region has 16 residues. The J segment lost 1 base and the V segment lost 0 bases, leaving 3 bases of the junction unmatched. From germline, CDR1 is MNHEY and CDR2 SMNVEV (reference sequence).

V gene TRBV27 combines with J gene TRBJ1-5; 7 bases map to TRBD1. The clonotype was recovered from a man aged 50 to 60 with active or convalescent COVID-19. The sequenced sample was peripheral blood. This CDR3 is CASSLSPTGSNQPQHF. The CDR3, as DNA: TGTGCCAGCAGTTTATCCCCGACAGGGAGCAATCAGCCCCAGCATTTT.